A selection of T cell receptor beta chains follows, all from one sample in a study of beta chain features in type 1 diabetes. Generated by immunoSEQ multiplex PCR, the TCRdb table keeps only in-frame clones and is missing some. The table records approximately 120,000 clones, almost 40% of them present only once. Sequencing used stem cell memory CD4+ T cells from blood. The receptors stem from a woman aged 18-29 years in good health. The conserved cysteine and the conserved F or W are not part of the CDR3 here. Fields, in order: V gene, J gene, CDR3 protein.

>TRBV21-1|TRBJ1-1
ASTMRGTEAF
>TRBV30|TRBJ1-3
AWSGATGNTIY
>TRBV6-1|TRBJ2-2
AGQGNPGELF
>TRBV7-9|TRBJ2-7
ASSLVLRTSGASYEQY
>TRBV7-9|TRBJ2-1
ASSLQVGLAGSSYNEQF
>TRBV28|TRBJ2-1
ASSLYRGGSYNEQF
>TRBV5-8|TRBJ1-5
ASSPEGQGISNQPQH
>TRBV7-2|TRBJ2-1
ASSLEATYYNEQF
>TRBV28|.
ASSFVGLANTYEQY
>TRBV19|TRBJ2-6
ASSIGFGADSYSGANVLT
>TRBV27|TRBJ1-5
ASSPDRRVQPQH
>TRBV5-1|TRBJ1-1
ASSLKTGTLAF
>TRBV5-1|TRBJ1-2
ASSLATGIFYGYT
>TRBV10-3|TRBJ1-5
AISDGTQGVGNQPQH
>TRBV4-2|TRBJ2-2
ASSQGRGGAGGLGELF
>TRBV28|TRBJ2-7
ASIGSAGGSYEQY
>TRBV5-1|TRBJ2-7
ASRWGQAPDEQY
>TRBV7-2|TRBJ1-1
ASSWIRGRIAEAF
>TRBV5-1|TRBJ2-7
ASSLGGSSYEQY
>TRBV28|TRBJ2-5
ASTVPGSEETQY
>TRBV13|TRBJ2-1
ASSHKASGRQYNEQF
>TRBV15|TRBJ1-4
ATNPQGMEEKLF
>TRBV6-1|TRBJ1-4
ASRWTSGEKLF
>TRBV5-4|TRBJ2-2
ASSLEAGAYTGELF